Shown below are 17 T cell receptor beta chains from a single sample sequenced in a study of blood T cell repertoires in COVID-19. Profiling relied on immunoSEQ multiplex PCR, and the TCRdb table lists in-frame clones only, not all of them. Of around 380,000 clones in the sample, about 80% are singletons; the top ten hold about 1%. Sequencing input: peripheral blood. The receptors originated from a human donor with acute or convalescent COVID-19. The donor label of this sample is uncertain.

The genes are TRBV19 and TRBJ2-7; D may be TRBD1 (5 bases). V was cut by 1 base and J by 1 base, with 11 bases left in between. The CDR3 covers 15 residues. Per germline, CDR1 LNHDA and CDR2 SQIVND (reference sequence). The CDR3 DNA follows: TGTGCCAGTAGTATAGTATCAGGGCCTTCCTACGAGCAGTACTTC. Its translation is CASSIVSGPSYEQYF.

The V gene is TRBV5-1, the J gene TRBJ2-2; possibly TRBD2 for D (5 bases). This CDR3 contains 15 residues. Deletions cut 1 base from V and 5 bases from J, with 12 bases between. Germline V lookup: CDR1 SGHRS, CDR2 YFSETQ. The DNA of the CDR3 is TGCGCCAGCAGCTTGTCCCCGGGAAATACCGGGGAGCTGTTTTTT. This translates into CASSLSPGNTGELFF. Together with reference TRBV5-1 and TRBJ2-2, the CDR3 gives the full variable domain: KAGVTQTPRYLIKTRGQQVTLSCSPISGHRSVSWYQQTPGQGLQFLFEYFSETQRNKGNFPGRFSGRQFSNSRSEMNVSTLELGDSALYLCASSLSPGNTGELFFGEGSRLTVL.

On this clone itself: Other nucleotide sequences in the sample specify the same CDR3. The chain employs TRBV19 and TRBJ1-1; 7 bases are shared with TRBD1. CDR3 length: 13 residues. Germline CDR1 and CDR2: LNHDA and SQIVND (reference sequence). With 4 bases clipped from V and 1 base from J, the junction kept 0 bases outside the gene matches. The CDR3 coding sequence is TGTGCCAGTAGTAGACAGGGGAACACTGAAGCTTTCTTT. It yields the protein CASSRQGNTEAFF.

As for this clone: Other DNA sequences in the same sample also yield this CDR3. CDR3 protein: CASSLGDRDYGYTF. The CDR3 bases are TGCGCCAGCAGCTTGGGGGACAGGGACTATGGCTACACCTTC. V usage is TRBV5-1 and J usage is TRBJ1-2, with 9 bases identical to TRBD1. The length of the CDR3 is 14 residues. With 0 bases clipped from V and 3 bases from J, the junction kept 0 bases outside the gene matches. Per germline, CDR1 SGHRS and CDR2 YFSETQ.

V usage is TRBV7-6 and J usage is TRBJ1-5, with no clear D. V was shortened by 1 base and J by 9 bases, with 10 bases between the two germline ends. The CDR3 has 13 residues. Germline V lookup: CDR1 SGHVS, CDR2 FNYEAQ. CDR3 loop: CASSLEPLSPQHF. CDR3 nucleotide sequence: TGTGCCAGCAGCTTAGAGCCCCTTTCGCCCCAGCATTTT.

The rearrangement links TRBV10-3 to TRBJ1-5, with TRBD1 as a possible D gene (5 bases). Germline V CDR1 and CDR2: ENHRY, SYGVKD. CDR3 length: 14 amino acids. V was trimmed by 2 bases and J by 6 bases, leaving 11 bases between them. The DNA of the CDR3 is TGTGCCATCAGTGAGATGGGGGGAGGTCAGCCCCAGCATTTT. Translated: CAISEMGGGQPQHF.

This chain uses TRBV11-2 with TRBJ1-3; a weak D match, TRBD1 (5 bases). Germline values: CDR1 SGHAT, CDR2 FQNNGV. The CDR3 length is 16 residues. Trimming took off 5 bases at V and 6 bases at J, with 20 bases between the two ends. The CDR3 here is CASSVYGPGLPNTIYF. The CDR3 DNA sequence: TGTGCCAGCAGCGTCTACGGCCCAGGGTTGCCAAACACCATATATTTT. Full variable domain (outside the CDR3, taken from reference TRBV11-2 and TRBJ1-3): EAGVAQSPRYKIIEKRQSVAFWCNPISGHATLYWYQQILGQGPKLLIQFQNNGVVDDSQLPKDRFSAERLKGVDSTLKIQPAKLEDSAVYLCASSVYGPGLPNTIYFGEGSWLTVV.

The chain uses TRBV7-2 and TRBJ2-1; the match to TRBD2 covers 8 bases. The CDR3 spans 16 residues. Per germline, CDR1 SGHTA and CDR2 FQGNSA. The V and J ends lost 0 bases and 7 bases, in that order; junction bases with no gene match: 8. The CDR3 loop reads CASSLAGGRFGNEQFF. The CDR3 nucleotides are TGTGCCAGCAGCTTAGCAGGCGGGAGGTTTGGAAATGAGCAGTTCTTC.

V gene TRBV7-2 combines with J gene TRBJ1-2; no definite D call. Trimming took 4 bases from V and 4 from J, leaving 10 bases between them. The CDR3 totals 13 residues. Germline assignment: CDR1 SGHTA and CDR2 FQGNSA. CDR3 DNA sequence: TGTGCCAGCAGCTCAGGAGGTGGCTATGGCTACACCTTC. Protein: CASSSGGGYGYTF.

This clone has just a few counts. This chain connects TRBV14 to TRBJ2-1; D is perhaps TRBD1 (7 bases). The CDR3 totals 15 residues. The V end was cut by 1 base, the J end by 9 bases, with 16 bases between. The V gene's germline CDR1 is SGHDN and CDR2 FVKESK. This CDR3 is CASSQAMARGVEQFF. The DNA of the CDR3 is TGTGCCAGCAGCCAAGCTATGGCCAGGGGGGTTGAGCAGTTCTTC.

The rearrangement links TRBV19 to TRBJ1-2; D may be TRBD1 (6 bases). V lost 6 bases and J lost 4, with 15 bases in between. Germline CDR1 LNHDA, CDR2 SQIVND (reference sequence). There are 14 residues in the CDR3. CDR3 sequence reads: CASRKDRPPYGYTF. CDR3 coding DNA: TGTGCCAGTAGAAAAGACAGGCCCCCCTATGGCTACACCTTC.

The chain recombines TRBV5-5 with TRBJ1-6; D is ambiguous. This CDR3 comprises 15 residues. Trimming pared 3 bases from V and 7 bases from J, leaving 14 bases between. Germline values: CDR1 SGHKS, CDR2 YYEKEE (reference sequence). CDR3 amino acids: CASSSGGPRNSPLHF. CDR3 DNA: TGTGCCAGCAGCTCGGGAGGCCCGAGGAATTCACCCCTCCACTTT.

The chain joins TRBV7-2 to TRBJ1-5; D is possibly TRBD1 (6 bases). V gave up 5 bases and J gave up 1 base, with 24 bases separating them. The CDR3 is 19 residues long. Germline-derived CDR1 and CDR2 are SGHTA and FQGNSA. The CDR3 protein is CASSERRLVWGQSNQPQHF. CDR3 nucleotide sequence: TGTGCCAGCAGCGAGCGAAGGCTGGTATGGGGGCAGAGCAATCAGCCCCAGCATTTT.

The chain is built from TRBV5-4 and TRBJ1-1; D remains unclear. This CDR3 has 16 amino acids. Germline V gene data show CDR1 as SGHNT and CDR2 as YYREEE (reference sequence). Trimming shortened V by 9 bases and J by 0 bases, and 21 bases separated the two germline ends. CDR3 sequence reads: CATQLPSGAMNTEAFF. In DNA, the CDR3 is TGTGCCACCCAACTCCCGTCCGGTGCGATGAACACTGAAGCTTTCTTT.

The gene calls are TRBV28 and TRBJ1-2; D is possibly TRBD1 (6 bases). The germline V and J ends were trimmed by 6 bases and 4 bases, with 18 bases remaining between them. Germline CDR1 and CDR2: MDHEN and SYDVKM. This CDR3 spans 15 amino acids. The CDR3 DNA sequence: TGTGCCAGCAGGCACAGGGCCCGGGGGGTCTATGGCTACACCTTC. Translation: CASRHRARGVYGYTF.

This clone was recorded only once. The chain recombines TRBV21-1 with TRBJ2-1; TRBD2, the table's D call, lacks a check against the DNA. TRBV21-1 is listed as a pseudogene. CDR3 length equals 17 residues. The CDR3 bases are TGTGCCAGCAGCAAATGGAGGACTAGCGGGGGGAACAATGAGCAGTTCTTC. Encoded protein: CASSKWRTSGGNNEQFF.

This sequence joins TRBV28 and TRBJ2-1; 9 bases match TRBD2. The CDR3 runs to 15 residues. V lost 1 base, J lost 5 bases, and 3 bases stayed unmatched. Germline V gene data show CDR1 as MDHEN and CDR2 as SYDVKM. CDR3 loop: CASSLFASGNNEQFF. CDR3 coding DNA: TGTGCCAGCAGTTTATTCGCTAGCGGGAACAATGAGCAGTTCTTC.